These T cell receptor beta chains were read from a single sample in a study of blood T cell repertoires in COVID-19. TCRdb's copy holds only in-frame clones and misses some; the assay was immunoSEQ multiplex PCR. Of some 300,000 clones listed, 86% are singletons. Sequenced sample: peripheral blood. These receptor sequences come from a woman between 65 and 79 years old with COVID-19, enrolled during active disease. Each CDR3 is given with its conserved first and last residue. The D gene is left open where the match is weak. The size of a clone is reported for some rows only, either as once, few or many, or as a class for expanded clones.

j_gene: TRBJ1-1
d_gene: TRBD1
v_gene: TRBV19
abundance: -
CDR3nt: TGTGCCAGTAGTAAGGGGACAGGGGGGGATAGGTCTGAAGCTTTCTTT
CDR3aa: CASSKGTGGDRSEAFF

j_gene: TRBJ2-2
d_gene: TRBD1
v_gene: TRBV19
abundance: -
CDR3nt: TGTGCCAGTAGTATAGATTCGGGACAGGGAACCGGGGAGCTGTTTTTT
CDR3aa: CASSIDSGQGTGELFF

j_gene: TRBJ1-3
d_gene: -
v_gene: TRBV12-5
abundance: -
CDR3nt: TGTGCTAGTGGTTCGGAGGGAAACACCATATATTTT
CDR3aa: CASGSEGNTIYF

j_gene: TRBJ1-1
d_gene: -
v_gene: TRBV6-5
abundance: -
CDR3nt: TGTGCCAGCAGGGCCAGACGGGGAGATGGCACTGAAGCTTTCTTT
CDR3aa: CASRARRGDGTEAFF

j_gene: TRBJ2-3
d_gene: TRBD2
v_gene: TRBV7-2
abundance: -
CDR3nt: TGTGCCAGCAGCTTAGTATCGCTAGCGGGGAATACGCAGTATTTT
CDR3aa: CASSLVSLAGNTQYF

j_gene: TRBJ1-5
d_gene: -
v_gene: TRBV21-1
abundance: -
CDR3nt: TGTGCCAGCAGCAAAGCCGGCGGACAGGGCCCCCCGTCTGGCAATCAGCCCCAGCATTTT
CDR3aa: CASSKAGGQGPPSGNQPQHF

j_gene: TRBJ2-7
d_gene: TRBD2
v_gene: TRBV7-2
abundance: -
CDR3nt: TGTGCCAGCAGCCCCCAAAGCGGGGGTATCAGGGAGCAGTACTTC
CDR3aa: CASSPQSGGIREQYF

j_gene: TRBJ1-4
d_gene: -
v_gene: TRBV4-2
abundance: once
CDR3nt: TGTGCCAGCAGCCAAGTCGTTCCAGGAAGGGGTGAAAAACTGTTTTTT
CDR3aa: CASSQVVPGRGEKLFF

j_gene: TRBJ1-4
d_gene: TRBD1
v_gene: TRBV27
abundance: -
CDR3nt: TGTGCCAGCAGTCTACAGGGGTTTAATGAAAAACTGTTTTTT
CDR3aa: CASSLQGFNEKLFF

j_gene: TRBJ2-7
d_gene: TRBD2
v_gene: TRBV10-1
abundance: -
CDR3nt: TGCGCCAGCAGTGGACTAGCTAGCTACGAGCAGTACTTC
CDR3aa: CASSGLASYEQYF

j_gene: TRBJ2-7
d_gene: TRBD1
v_gene: TRBV30
abundance: few
CDR3nt: TGTGCCTGGACACGGGACAGCCCCGAGCAGTACTTC
CDR3aa: CAWTRDSPEQYF

j_gene: TRBJ1-3
d_gene: -
v_gene: TRBV9
abundance: few
CDR3nt: TGTGCCAGCAGCGTAAGGGGGGGCATGGACACCATATATTTT
CDR3aa: CASSVRGGMDTIYF

j_gene: TRBJ2-2
d_gene: TRBD1
v_gene: TRBV27
abundance: -
CDR3nt: TGTGCCAGCAGGGGACAGGGGGCCACCGGGGAGCTGTTTTTT
CDR3aa: CASRGQGATGELFF

j_gene: TRBJ1-2
d_gene: -
v_gene: TRBV24-1
abundance: -
CDR3nt: TGTGCCACCAGTGACAGGTCTAACTATGGCTACACCTTC
CDR3aa: CATSDRSNYGYTF

j_gene: TRBJ1-1
d_gene: TRBD1
v_gene: TRBV10-3
abundance: -
CDR3nt: TGTGCCATCAGCAACACAGGGGGCTCTGAAGCTTTCTTT
CDR3aa: CAISNTGGSEAFF

j_gene: TRBJ1-6
d_gene: -
v_gene: TRBV5-1
abundance: -
CDR3nt: TGCGCCAGCCGCAGTTTGGAGGGGTCCCACTCCTATAATTCACCCCTCCACTTT
CDR3aa: CASRSLEGSHSYNSPLHF

j_gene: TRBJ1-2
d_gene: -
v_gene: TRBV19
abundance: -
CDR3nt: TGTGCCAGTAGTATAATAGGCGGGGTGAAGGGCTACACCTTC
CDR3aa: CASSIIGGVKGYTF

j_gene: TRBJ2-7
d_gene: TRBD2
v_gene: TRBV4-1
abundance: -
CDR3nt: TGCGCCAGCAGTACCGGACTAGCGGGGGGCTACGAGCAGTACTTC
CDR3aa: CASSTGLAGGYEQYF

j_gene: TRBJ1-2
d_gene: TRBD1
v_gene: TRBV7-9
abundance: once
CDR3nt: TGTGCCAGCAGCTTGACCGGGACAGAGAACTATGGCTACACCTTC
CDR3aa: CASSLTGTENYGYTF

j_gene: TRBJ1-3
d_gene: -
v_gene: TRBV7-2
abundance: -
CDR3nt: TGTGCCAGCAGCTCCCAGGACTGGGCTGGAAACACCATATATTTT
CDR3aa: CASSSQDWAGNTIYF

j_gene: TRBJ2-5
d_gene: -
v_gene: TRBV19
abundance: -
CDR3nt: TGTGCCAGTAGTCGCCAGACTTTTGAAGAGACCCAGTACTTC
CDR3aa: CASSRQTFEETQYF

j_gene: TRBJ2-7
d_gene: -
v_gene: TRBV10-2
abundance: -
CDR3nt: TGCGCCAGCAGTGGGACAGAATACGAGCAGTACTTC
CDR3aa: CASSGTEYEQYF

j_gene: TRBJ2-3
d_gene: -
v_gene: TRBV11-2
abundance: once
CDR3nt: TGTGCCAGCAGCTTTGGCGGAGGTCTGGAGGATACGCAGTATTTT
CDR3aa: CASSFGGGLEDTQYF

j_gene: TRBJ2-1
d_gene: -
v_gene: TRBV10-3
abundance: -
CDR3nt: TGTGCCATCAGCGAACCAGGGTTTTCGGACAATGAGCAGTTCTTC
CDR3aa: CAISEPGFSDNEQFF

j_gene: TRBJ1-1
d_gene: TRBD1
v_gene: TRBV30
abundance: -
CDR3nt: TGTGCCTGGACTTTCCGGGACAGGGGGTCGTCCACTGAAGCTTTCTTT
CDR3aa: CAWTFRDRGSSTEAFF

j_gene: TRBJ2-3
d_gene: -
v_gene: TRBV3-1/TRBV3-2
abundance: -
CDR3nt: TGTGCCAGCAGCCAAGATGGCGGGGATACGCAGTATTTT
CDR3aa: CASSQDGGDTQYF

j_gene: TRBJ2-5
d_gene: -
v_gene: TRBV9
abundance: many
CDR3nt: TGTGCCAGCAATAGGCGGGAAGGGACCCAGTACTTC
CDR3aa: CASNRREGTQYF

j_gene: TRBJ1-1
d_gene: -
v_gene: TRBV5-1
abundance: -
CDR3nt: TGCGCCAGCAGCTTGGGAGGGAACACTGAAGCTTTCTTT
CDR3aa: CASSLGGNTEAFF

j_gene: TRBJ2-1
d_gene: TRBD2
v_gene: TRBV5-4
abundance: -
CDR3nt: TGTGCCAGCAGCTCGGGCCTAGCGGGGGCATACAATGAGCAGTTCTTC
CDR3aa: CASSSGLAGAYNEQFF

j_gene: TRBJ2-3
d_gene: TRBD2
v_gene: TRBV4-2
abundance: once
CDR3nt: TGTGCCAGCAGCCCTACAGCGGGGGTGAGCACAGATACGCAGTATTTT
CDR3aa: CASSPTAGVSTDTQYF

j_gene: TRBJ1-1
d_gene: -
v_gene: TRBV2
abundance: few
CDR3nt: TGTGCCAGCAGTGGTACAGCAGAAGCTTTCTTT
CDR3aa: CASSGTAEAFF

j_gene: TRBJ2-1
d_gene: TRBD2
v_gene: TRBV5-1
abundance: -
CDR3nt: TGCGCCAGCAGCTCCTACGAGCCGGGACTAGCTGCGTTCTTC
CDR3aa: CASSSYEPGLAAFF

j_gene: TRBJ1-5
d_gene: TRBD1
v_gene: TRBV7-2
abundance: -
CDR3nt: TGTGCCAGCAGCTTCCGACAGGGGAATCAGCCCCAGCATTTT
CDR3aa: CASSFRQGNQPQHF

j_gene: TRBJ2-3
d_gene: -
v_gene: TRBV2
abundance: once
CDR3nt: TGTGCCAGCAGTGAAGCGCACAGAACAGATACGCAGTATTTT
CDR3aa: CASSEAHRTDTQYF

j_gene: TRBJ1-1
d_gene: -
v_gene: TRBV18
abundance: -
CDR3nt: TGTGCCAGCTCACCCACAGCCATGAACACTGAAGCTTTCTTT
CDR3aa: CASSPTAMNTEAFF

j_gene: TRBJ2-1
d_gene: TRBD2
v_gene: TRBV9
abundance: -
CDR3nt: TGTGCCAGCAGCGTTAGCGGGGCAGATAACTACAATGAGCAGTTCTTC
CDR3aa: CASSVSGADNYNEQFF

j_gene: TRBJ1-6
d_gene: TRBD1
v_gene: TRBV19
abundance: -
CDR3nt: TGTGCCAGTAGTATAAGGGGACAGGGCTCCTATAATTCACCCCTCCACTTT
CDR3aa: CASSIRGQGSYNSPLHF

j_gene: TRBJ1-5
d_gene: TRBD1
v_gene: TRBV5-6
abundance: few
CDR3nt: TGTGCCAGCAGCTTGTTTGGGACAGGGGGCAATCAGCCCCAGCATTTT
CDR3aa: CASSLFGTGGNQPQHF

j_gene: TRBJ2-7
d_gene: TRBD2
v_gene: TRBV7-2
abundance: once
CDR3nt: TGTGCCAGCAGTTCGACTAGCGGGAGTTACGAGCAGTACTTC
CDR3aa: CASSSTSGSYEQYF

j_gene: TRBJ2-3
d_gene: -
v_gene: TRBV27
abundance: few
CDR3nt: TGTGCCAGCAGTTTATGGGGGGTAGATACGCAGTATTTT
CDR3aa: CASSLWGVDTQYF

j_gene: TRBJ2-7
d_gene: TRBD1
v_gene: TRBV29-1
abundance: -
CDR3nt: TGCAGCGTAGCCCGGGACAGGGCCTACGAGCAGTACTTC
CDR3aa: CSVARDRAYEQYF

j_gene: TRBJ2-1
d_gene: -
v_gene: TRBV24-1
abundance: once
CDR3nt: TGTGCCACCAGTGAGCCAGGGTACAATGAGCAGTTCTTC
CDR3aa: CATSEPGYNEQFF

j_gene: TRBJ1-3
d_gene: -
v_gene: TRBV5-1
abundance: -
CDR3nt: TGCGCCAGCAGCTTGAGCTTTATTGGAAACACCATATATTTT
CDR3aa: CASSLSFIGNTIYF

j_gene: TRBJ2-2
d_gene: TRBD2
v_gene: TRBV24-1
abundance: -
CDR3nt: TGTGCATCAGCGGGGACCGGGGAGCTGTTTTTT
CDR3aa: CASAGTGELFF

j_gene: TRBJ2-3
d_gene: -
v_gene: TRBV5-1
abundance: -
CDR3nt: TGCGCCAGCAGCCTGGCGGGGAGAGGCGATACGCAGTATTTT
CDR3aa: CASSLAGRGDTQYF

j_gene: TRBJ2-5
d_gene: -
v_gene: TRBV21-1
abundance: -
CDR3nt: TGTGCCAGCAGCAGACGGACTGCCCCGACCCGAGAGACCCAGTACTTC
CDR3aa: CASSRRTAPTRETQYF

j_gene: TRBJ2-3
d_gene: TRBD2
v_gene: TRBV19
abundance: -
CDR3nt: TGTGCCAGTAGTCCCGGGACTAGCGGGACCCGGGATACGCAGTATTTT
CDR3aa: CASSPGTSGTRDTQYF

j_gene: TRBJ2-3
d_gene: -
v_gene: TRBV9
abundance: -
CDR3nt: TGTGCCAGCACCCGGTTGGGCACAGATACGCAGTATTTT
CDR3aa: CASTRLGTDTQYF

j_gene: TRBJ2-3
d_gene: -
v_gene: TRBV30
abundance: -
CDR3nt: TGTGCCTGGACCCCAAAGAGGAGCAACACAGATACGCAGTATTTT
CDR3aa: CAWTPKRSNTDTQYF

j_gene: TRBJ2-2
d_gene: -
v_gene: TRBV12-2
abundance: -
CDR3nt: TGTGCAAGTCGCACCCGACAGGGGGGCACTCACTCTTTGAACACCGGGGAGCTGTTTTTT
CDR3aa: CASRTRQGGTHSLNTGELFF

j_gene: TRBJ1-5
d_gene: -
v_gene: TRBV28
abundance: -
CDR3nt: TGTGCCAGCAGTCGATATGACAGATTTGATCAGCCCCAGCATTTT
CDR3aa: CASSRYDRFDQPQHF

j_gene: TRBJ2-7
d_gene: TRBD1
v_gene: TRBV4-1
abundance: -
CDR3nt: TGCGCCAGCAGCCAAGTCCCTGACAGGGGCTCCTACGAGCAGTACTTC
CDR3aa: CASSQVPDRGSYEQYF

j_gene: TRBJ1-1
d_gene: -
v_gene: TRBV7-9
abundance: -
CDR3nt: TGTGCCAGCAGCTTAGAGGGGGAATCTGAAGCTTTCTTT
CDR3aa: CASSLEGESEAFF

j_gene: TRBJ1-3
d_gene: -
v_gene: TRBV2
abundance: few
CDR3nt: TGTGCCAGCAGTGAGTCACAGGGCCCCTCTGGAAACACCATATATTTT
CDR3aa: CASSESQGPSGNTIYF

j_gene: TRBJ1-1
d_gene: -
v_gene: TRBV6-2/TRBV6-3
abundance: -
CDR3nt: TGTGCCAGCAGTTACCGGGAGAAAGCTGAAGCTTTCTTT
CDR3aa: CASSYREKAEAFF

j_gene: TRBJ1-2
d_gene: TRBD1
v_gene: TRBV19
abundance: -
CDR3nt: TGTGCCAGTAGTGGACCGGGACAGGCCGTTAATGGCTACACCTTC
CDR3aa: CASSGPGQAVNGYTF

j_gene: TRBJ2-7
d_gene: -
v_gene: TRBV6-4
abundance: -
CDR3nt: TGTGCCAGCAGAAGGACACGTCCTATCGAGCAGTACTTC
CDR3aa: CASRRTRPIEQYF

j_gene: TRBJ1-2
d_gene: -
v_gene: TRBV24-1
abundance: -
CDR3nt: TGTGCCACCAGTGAGGGCGGGAGGCCCGGGGGCTACACCTTC
CDR3aa: CATSEGGRPGGYTF

j_gene: TRBJ1-6
d_gene: -
v_gene: TRBV27
abundance: -
CDR3nt: TGTGCCAGCAGTTACGACAGGTCCCTTAATTCACCCCTCCACTTT
CDR3aa: CASSYDRSLNSPLHF